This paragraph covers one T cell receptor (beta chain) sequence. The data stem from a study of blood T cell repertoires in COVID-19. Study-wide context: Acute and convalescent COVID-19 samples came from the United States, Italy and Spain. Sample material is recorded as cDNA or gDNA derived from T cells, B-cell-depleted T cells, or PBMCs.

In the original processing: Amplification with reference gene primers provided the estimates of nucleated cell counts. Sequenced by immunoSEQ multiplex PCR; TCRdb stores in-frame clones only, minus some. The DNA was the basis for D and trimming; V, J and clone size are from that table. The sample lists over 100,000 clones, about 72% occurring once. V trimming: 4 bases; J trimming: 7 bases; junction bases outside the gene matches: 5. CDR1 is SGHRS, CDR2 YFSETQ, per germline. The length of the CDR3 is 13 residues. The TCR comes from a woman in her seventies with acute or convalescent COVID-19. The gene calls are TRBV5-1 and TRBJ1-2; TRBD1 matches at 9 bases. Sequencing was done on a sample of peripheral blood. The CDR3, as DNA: TGCGCCAGCAGCGAGTGGACAGGGGTTGGCTACACCTTC. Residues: CASSEWTGVGYTF.